This TCR beta chain was profiled in a study of cytomegalovirus exposure and HLA in healthy donors (dated by TCRdb to about 2017). For context, the study as a whole: In an earlier analysis of 550 to 750 of the donors, roughly 300 Gb of sequence data and 117 million unique TCR beta sequences from 150 million to 200 million T cells were reported. An early release that covered about 600 HLA-typed donors contained approximately 300 gigabases of sequencing data and 65 million to 100 million unique TCR sequences. Among the roughly 400 genotyped donors, around 81% belonged to the genetic ancestry cluster associated with self-reported Caucasian donors. The study was designed to test whether signatures of past pathogen exposure could be identified by cataloging public T cell receptors. The study profiled the T cell repertoires of more than 500 subjects by immunosequencing and related them to cytomegalovirus serostatus. In addition to the first cohort of 666 subjects, a separate validation cohort of 130 or so different subjects was used. To predict cytomegalovirus infection status, the study combined high-throughput TCR immunosequencing, statistical association of individual TCRs with disease status, and machine learning. A later analysis re-analyzed previously published TCR beta repertoires from hundreds of donors and added high-resolution HLA genotyping to study TCR occurrence patterns. In the later analysis, no new phenotypic data were used to find candidate immune exposures; instead, reliance was placed on TCR beta sequences and their occurrence across donors. An earlier analysis of several hundred of the donors used high-throughput TCR beta sequencing to judge whether each TCR beta V gene segment behaved as functional or pseudogenic. Donor age, sex, ethnicity and CMV serostatus were compiled alongside the repertoire data. In a later genetic analysis, genome-wide SNP genotypes for about 55% of the roughly 700 donors were used, and that subset was treated as a discovery cohort. Every repertoire in the discovery cohort had been generated on one and the same sequencing platform. HLA typing included class I and class II loci at four-digit resolution. Typing coverage varied by locus: about 629-630 donors for A, B, C, DRB1 and DQB1; approximately 560 for DQA1; some 610 for DPA1; approximately 490 for DPB1. Four or five DR-DQ haplotypes were handled as single units for association and clustering because linkage in the cohort was strong. Across 398 genotyped donors of the cohort, an average of roughly 230,000 unique TCR beta nucleotide sequences per donor were sequenced, and 15% to 20% of those sequences were non-productive.

Receptors were amplified or captured by the immunoSEQ multiplex PCR assay. For the multiplex PCR, a mixture combining 60 forward primers for TCR Vbeta segments and 13 reverse primers for TCR Jbeta segments was used. The CDR3 region of rearranged TCR beta genes was amplified from genomic DNA by a multiplex PCR assay. The Illumina HiSeq System was used to sequence the amplified TCR beta libraries as 87-base-pair reads. The published analysis was carried out like this. A later analysis tallied 70 million to 100 million unique TCR beta chains across the 666 repertoires, and 10 million to 11 million of those chains were shared by two or more donors. To remove PCR and sequencing errors, raw reads were error-corrected and collapsed into unique sequences using a nearest-neighbor algorithm that merged closely related sequences. Alignment of CDR3 sequences to IMGT reference sequences was used to assign V, D and J gene segments. For a sequence to be retained, at least a six-nucleotide match to both a V gene segment and a J gene segment was required. Rearrangements were classified as productive when the CDR3 lacked stop codons and remained in frame with V and J, and all other rearrangements were classified as non-productive. CDR3 was defined by IMGT convention, running from the second conserved V-encoded cysteine to the conserved J-encoded phenylalanine. The earlier analysis of fewer than 750 of the donors excluded sequences that lacked an unambiguous match to a single V gene segment. An earlier analysis of several hundred of the donors called V segments functional above 56.7% productive rearrangements and segregating when the between-donor standard deviation exceeded 5%. A statistical classification framework was built to diagnose cytomegalovirus status from the catalog of TCR beta chain sequences. In a later analysis, V and J genes were assigned by comparing TCR nucleotide sequences against IMGT/GENE-DB human TR gene sequences. Using the TCRdist pipeline, a later analysis assigned CDR3 sequences along with most-parsimonious VDJ recombination scenarios. In a later analysis, every TCR beta chain was defined by the combination of its CDR3 amino acid sequence and its V-gene family, and reads without a unique V-gene family were dropped. A later analysis removed several hundred highly shared, low-generation-probability nucleotide sequences to deal with suspected cross-contamination and a sequencing artifact. For each public chain, a later analysis derived a clonal expansion index from normalized ranks of inferred template counts within each repertoire. In a later analysis, generation probabilities were computed using a VDJ recombination model fitted to out-of-frame rearrangements, and the results were checked against IGoR. In a later analysis, TCR-TCR, TCR-HLA and TCR-CMV co-occurrence was scored with hypergeometric tests, and a repertoire-size bias correction was applied to TCR pairs. To estimate false discovery rates, a later analysis permuted the HLA or CMV assignments 20 times. In a later analysis, co-occurring TCRs were grouped with DBSCAN, and TCRdist sequence similarity was added when clustering was performed within HLA-allele-positive subsets. Repertoires with fewer than 30,000 or more than 120,000 public chains were left out of co-occurrence clustering, as were five repertoires with anomalous nucleotide sharing. TCRdb limited this immuneACCESS table to in-frame rearrangements with V and J called. A share of clones is missing; checked studies link under half to unresolved V genes, and the rest is unexplained. That table is the source of V, J and clone size, and D and trimming were worked out from the DNA. Recorded for this sample are around 36,000 clones; roughly 89% of them occurred a single time. Approximately 10% of the sample rests with the top ten.

The study at large found these results: In an earlier analysis of a few hundred of the donors, most TCR beta V segments were observed in productive rearrangements about 90% or about 30% of the time, broadly matching IMGT annotations. Three of the identified cytomegalovirus-associated TCR beta chains were confirmed in vitro to be specific for cytomegalovirus antigens. In a later genetic analysis, a missense DCLRE1C variant was associated with V-gene and J-gene trimming of TCR beta chains, and the association was replicated in an independent cohort. The presence/absence analyses assumed that sequencing depth was roughly uniform across donors, and that assumption may not be true. At a false discovery rate of 0.05, a later analysis linked around 17,000 TCR beta sequences to specific HLA alleles. According to a later analysis, TCR association rates differed among HLA loci, with DRB1 alleles showing the most associated TCRs and HLA-C alleles showing the fewest. In a later analysis, HLA-associated TCR beta chains were found to be more clonally expanded and to have lower generation probabilities than equally common non-associated chains. In a later genetic analysis, fewer N-insertions in productive TCRs were reported among donors in an Asian-associated ancestry cluster than the approximately 670-donor mean. Because counts were too low, more than 15 rarely observed V segments, including chromosome 9 orphons, were left out of the earlier analysis of several hundred of the donors. Correlated functional status among segregating V segments might reflect linkage disequilibrium, but an unknown experimental factor could not be ruled out. Because the 87-base-pair reads could not distinguish some IMGT-functional V segments, including TRBV6-2 and TRBV6-3, those segments were excluded. CMV serostatus was the only immune exposure information available for the cohort. According to a later analysis, most CMV-associated TCR beta chains appeared to be HLA-restricted, and the HLA associations seemed to be driven largely by CMV exposure. A further reported finding was that TCR beta sequences accurately predicted the HLA-A and HLA-B alleles for most subjects in the first cohort. In the study, 164 TCR beta chains were listed as associated with cytomegalovirus. A cluster of highly shared sequence variants was judged likely to represent a technical artifact of the sequencing pipeline. While some public TCRs were present in many individuals, most TCR sequences turned up only very rarely across donors. According to a later analysis, parvovirus B19, influenza, CMV and Epstein-Barr virus appeared linked to several top co-occurrence clusters. When HLA alleles, especially DR and DQ, strongly co-occurred, attributing TCR associations to individual alleles was difficult. The classifier was reported to diagnose cytomegalovirus status with high specificity and sensitivity in both the original and validation cohorts. HLA typing was unavailable for some donors at each locus, so association tests used only the typed subset. According to the authors, the approach could potentially be generalized to other disease states and immunological phenotypes. In this cohort, only TCR beta chains were sequenced, and detectable features were limited by the absence of alpha or paired-chain data.

Points on this clone: Its antigen remains undetermined. No much larger clone exists at a distance of one base, and base qualities are not known.

In total, approximately 690 healthy bone marrow donors made up the cohort. At the time of sampling, every cohort member was nominally healthy, though immune exposures that went unrecorded were likely present. The donor tested CMV seropositive and was one of the 289 seropositive cohort members. A peripheral blood sample was collected from each donor, and TCR beta sequencing was performed on peripheral blood mononuclear cells. Genomic DNA was extracted from the blood cell samples with the Qiagen DNeasy Blood Extraction Kit. The germline V gene supplies CDR1 SGHTA and CDR2 FQGTGA. The CDR3 has 15 amino acids, counting the end cysteine and phenylalanine. The entry retains the CDR3 DNA only, 45 bases that are in frame from base 1. V is cut back by 5 bases and J by 0 bases, with 6 bases in the junction unmatched.

Sequenced sample: PBMCs. This receptor chain uses TRBV7-3 and TRBJ2-7, with 8 bases in between that match TRBD1. The sequence was obtained from a woman in her forties in good health and CMV-seropositive. The CDR3 is CASSPDGQGSYEQYF. Read as DNA, the sequence is TGTGCCAGCAGCCCCGACGGACAGGGCTCCTACGAGCAGTACTTC. The variable domain in full, with residues beyond the CDR3 obtained from the reference TRBV7-3 and TRBJ2-7 genes, is GAGVSQTPSNKVTEKGKYVELRCDPISGHTALYWYRQSLGQGPEFLIYFQGTGAADDSGLPNDRFFAVRPEGSVSTLKIQRTERGDSAVYLCASSPDGQGSYEQYFGPGTRLTVT.